These 27 T cell receptor beta chains were all obtained from the same sample, sequenced in a study of T cell responses to AZD1222 COVID-19 vaccine (dated by TCRdb to the early 2020s). Receptor libraries were prepared by the immunoSEQ multiplex PCR assay. Here the immuneACCESS table is served through TCRdb, limited to in-frame sequences with V and J called. Missing clones are a known gap in these copies; in checked studies unresolved V genes cover under half, and the rest lacks a known reason. The table for this sample lists approximately 180,000 clones; roughly 90% of them were counted only once. The ten largest clones take up about 3% of the sample. The label giving this sample's time point can be read as: baseline before first vaccination. The starting material was peripheral blood, obtained on day 0 of AZD1222 vaccination. These receptors all stem from an adult in good health.

This clone was seen only once. V and J are TRBV27 and TRBJ2-1; the D gene is possibly TRBD2 (6 bases). Germline CDR1 is MNHEY and CDR2 is SMNVEV (reference sequence). This CDR3 has 17 residues. Trimming took 6 bases from V and 2 from J, leaving 20 bases between them. The CDR3 DNA reads TGTGCCAGCAGGCCTTTCTACCTTAGCGGACCCTACAATGAGCAGTTCTTC. It codes for CASRPFYLSGPYNEQFF.

V and J are TRBV24-1 and TRBJ2-7; 8 bases map to TRBD1. Per the germline V gene, CDR1 is KGHDR and CDR2 is SFDVKD. The junction had 11 bases not matched to a gene; V was cut back by 5 bases and J by 0 bases. The CDR3 sequence is 17 residues long. The CDR3 protein is CATSGPDRDRSSYEQYF. The CDR3, as DNA: TGTGCCACCAGTGGCCCCGACCGGGACAGGAGCTCCTACGAGCAGTACTTC.

The J gene is TRBJ2-3, the V gene TRBV2; TRBD1 might be the D (5 bases). The V gene's germline CDR1 is SNHLY and CDR2 FYNNEI. The CDR3 spans 12 residues. V lost 6 bases and J lost 9, with 13 bases in between. The CDR3 reads CASSLGAGTQYF. CDR3 nucleotides: TGTGCCAGCAGCCTTGGGGCAGGCACGCAGTATTTT.

This chain uses TRBV14 with TRBJ2-5; D unclear. Trimming removed 2 bases at V and 2 bases at J, with 12 bases between. The CDR3 is made up of 15 amino acids. CDR1 SGHDN and CDR2 FVKESK come from the germline V gene. The CDR3 loop is CASSQFHALQETQYF. The CDR3 nucleotides read TGTGCCAGCAGCCAATTCCACGCGTTACAAGAGACCCAGTACTTC.

The genes are TRBV6-5 and TRBJ2-2, with D maybe TRBD1 (5 bases). V lost 6 bases to trimming and J lost 5 bases, with 7 bases between them. CDR1 is MNHEY and CDR2 is SVGAGI in the germline V gene. The CDR3 is 12 residues long. CDR3 sequence (DNA): TGTGCCAGCAGGCAGGGTACCGGGGAGCTGTTTTTT. The encoded protein is CASRQGTGELFF.

The chain links TRBV28 to TRBJ2-7; no firm D call. This CDR3 region has 14 residues. Trimming took off 3 bases at V and 2 bases at J, with 11 bases between the two ends. Looked up from germline, CDR1 is MDHEN and CDR2 is SYDVKM. Here the CDR3 reads CASSLVGIPYEQYF. CDR3 in DNA: TGTGCCAGCAGTTTGGTAGGGATCCCCTACGAGCAGTACTTC.

The V gene is TRBV10-2, the J gene TRBJ1-2, with TRBD1 matching over 10 bases. The CDR3 totals 15 residues. Germline V gene sequence: CDR1 WSHSY, CDR2 SAAADI. The trim removed 3 bases at V and 6 bases at J, leaving 7 bases unmatched. The CDR3 loop is CASSDRRQGADGYTF. CDR3 sequence (DNA): TGCGCCAGCAGTGACCGAAGACAGGGGGCGGATGGCTACACCTTC.

This clone turned up a few times. DNA for the CDR3: TGTGCCAGCAGCCAAGTGGGCGAGAGATGGGGGACAGGCAGTGGCTACACCTTC. Protein sequence: CASSQVGERWGTGSGYTF. This sequence joins TRBV3-1 (or the pseudogene TRBV3-2) and TRBJ1-2; the match to TRBD1 covers 8 bases. The germline V gene has CDR1 LGHDT and CDR2 YNNKEL (reference sequence). Trimming at V came to 1 base and at J to 7 bases, leaving 17 bases not matched to a gene. CDR3 length equals 18 residues.

The count of this clone is one. The chain has TRBV21-1 and TRBJ1-3; the D segment call TRBD1 is taken from the table without a DNA check. TRBV21-1 is assigned pseudogene status. The CDR3 contains 17 residues. In DNA form, the CDR3 reads TGTGCCAGCAGCACCCCAGGGGGAACCAGCTCTGGAAACACCATATATTTT. This encodes CASSTPGGTSSGNTIYF.

This chain links TRBV6-5 with TRBJ1-3, with TRBD1 as a possible D gene (5 bases). CDR1 is MNHEY and CDR2 is SVGAGI in the germline V gene. V lost 6 bases to trimming and J lost 0 bases, with 12 bases between them. The CDR3 runs 15 residues. This CDR3 reads CASRLTGASGNTIYF. Here the CDR3 DNA reads TGTGCCAGCAGGTTAACAGGAGCCTCTGGAAACACCATATATTTT.

This clone was recorded once. V gene TRBV7-2 combines with J gene TRBJ1-6; D unresolved. This CDR3 region has 14 residues. V was pared by 3 bases and J by 7 bases, with 10 bases between. Looked up from germline, CDR1 is SGHTA and CDR2 is FQGNSA. The CDR3 loop reads CASSLVVRNSPLHF. Here the CDR3 DNA reads TGTGCCAGCAGCTTGGTGGTTCGAAATTCACCCCTCCACTTT.

The CDR3 bases are TGTGCCAGCTCTACTTCGAGGCGGGGCGGGAATGAGCAGTTCTTC. It specifies CASSTSRRGGNEQFF. V usage is TRBV27 and J usage is TRBJ2-1; D possibly corresponds to TRBD2 (6 bases). Germline CDR1 reads MNHEY; CDR2 reads SMNVEV (reference sequence). The CDR3 has 15 residues. V lost 8 bases to trimming and J lost 7 bases, with 21 bases between them.

The rearrangement joins TRBV5-8 to TRBJ1-5; TRBD1 agrees at 8 bases. Germline lookup yields CDR1 SGHTS and CDR2 YDEGEE. Trimming removed 5 bases from V and 5 bases from J; junction bases left unmatched: 9. CDR3 length equals 15 residues. CDR3 sequence: CASSLTGEIYQPQHF. The CDR3 region has the DNA TGTGCCAGCAGTTTGACAGGGGAGATCTATCAGCCCCAGCATTTT.

As for this clone: Other nucleotide sequences from this sample produce the same CDR3. The chain recombines TRBV5-1 with TRBJ2-3; no firm D call. Trimming removed 2 bases at V and 0 bases at J, with 1 base between. Germline V gene data show CDR1 as SGHRS and CDR2 as YFSETQ. This CDR3 comprises 12 residues. The CDR3 sequence: CASSLSTDTQYF. The CDR3 DNA is TGCGCCAGCAGCTTAAGCACAGATACGCAGTATTTT.

The gene calls are TRBV28 and TRBJ2-7, with TRBD1 matching 11 bases. The germline V gene encodes CDR1 MDHEN and CDR2 SYDVKM. J lost 0 bases, V lost 3 bases, and 22 bases had no gene match. The CDR3 spans 22 residues. The CDR3 DNA is TGTGCCAGCAGTTTTCCCGGACAGGGGGCCAGGGCGGGAGCGCAACACTCCTACGAGCAGTACTTC. Its protein is CASSFPGQGARAGAQHSYEQYF.

The rearrangement joins TRBV15 to TRBJ1-6; maybe TRBD1 (5 bases). The CDR3 consists of 14 residues. The V gene lost 2 bases and the J gene lost 7 bases, with 9 bases spanning the gap. Germline V gene data show CDR1 as LNHNV and CDR2 as YYDKDF (reference sequence). The CDR3 protein is CATSRQGRNSPLHF. The CDR3 DNA reads as TGTGCCACCAGCAGACAGGGTCGGAATTCACCCCTCCACTTT. The whole variable domain, filled in from reference TRBV15 and TRBJ1-6, reads DAMVIQNPRYQVTQFGKPVTLSCSQTLNHNVMYWYQQKSSQAPKLLFHYYDKDFNNEADTPDNFQSRRPNTSFCFLDIRSPGLGDTAMYLCATSRQGRNSPLHFGNGTRLTVT.

This clone was seen a single time. The gene calls are TRBV5-1 and TRBJ2-2; 8 nucleotides match TRBD1. V shed 3 bases, J shed 3 bases, and the junction held 4 bases outside the gene matches. CDR3 length: 15 residues. Germline V gene sequence: CDR1 SGHRS, CDR2 YFSETQ. CDR3 sequence reads: CASSWAGQDTGELFF. Here the CDR3 DNA reads TGCGCCAGCAGCTGGGCGGGACAGGACACCGGGGAGCTGTTTTTT.

The V gene is TRBV5-8, the J gene TRBJ2-7; 7 nucleotides match TRBD1. Germline CDR1 is SGHTS and CDR2 is YDEGEE. J gave up 5 bases and V 4 bases, and 15 bases lay outside the gene matches. The CDR3 covers 16 residues. The CDR3 spells CASSEPGTVRADEQYF. CDR3 DNA: TGTGCCAGCAGCGAACCAGGGACAGTCAGAGCGGACGAGCAGTACTTC.

The rearrangement uses TRBV12-3 or TRBV12-4 and TRBJ1-2; 7 bases map to TRBD1. This CDR3 comprises 12 residues. Trimming took 5 bases from V and 8 from J; bases not matched to a gene: 5. The CDR3 loop reads CASSGGGEGYTF. CDR3 bases: TGTGCCAGCAGTGGAGGGGGCGAAGGCTACACCTTC.

The chain carries TRBV2 and TRBJ2-2, with D tentatively TRBD2 (6 bases). The V end lost 8 bases, the J end lost 0 bases, and 7 bases lay between the germline ends. The CDR3 sequence is 13 residues long. Per the germline V gene, CDR1 is SNHLY and CDR2 is FYNNEI. The CDR3 coding sequence is TGTGCCAGCGCGGGGACGAACACCGGGGAGCTGTTTTTT. Its translation: CASAGTNTGELFF.

V is TRBV9 and J is TRBJ1-3; D is unclear. V gave up 4 bases and J gave up 4 bases, with 15 bases separating them. Germline V gene sequence: CDR1 SGDLS, CDR2 YYNGEE. The CDR3 sequence is 15 residues long. In nucleotides, the CDR3 is TGTGCCAGCAGCTTCTCCGGCGTGGGGGGAAACACCATATATTTT. Its translation is CASSFSGVGGNTIYF.

This rearrangement joins TRBV11-2 to TRBJ2-1; D gene ambiguous. Germline-derived CDR1 and CDR2 are SGHAT and FQNNGV. The CDR3 spans 15 residues. V shed 5 bases and J shed 5 bases, with 16 bases lying between them. CDR3 coding DNA: TGTGCCAGCAGCGCAACTGGACCCGTAAACAATGAGCAGTTCTTC. It specifies CASSATGPVNNEQFF.

The chain carries TRBV18 and TRBJ1-4, with 12 bases matching TRBD1. Germline V lookup: CDR1 KGHSH, CDR2 LQKENI. V shed 3 bases and J 8 bases; nucleotides not matched to a gene: 4. There are 15 residues in the CDR3. CDR3 sequence (DNA): TGTGCCAGCTCACCGGGGGACAGGGGGCGAGAAAAACTGTTTTTT. As protein: CASSPGDRGREKLFF.

J is TRBJ2-1 and V is TRBV7-2; TRBD1 matches at 7 bases. CDR3 length: 15 residues. The germline V gene has CDR1 SGHTA and CDR2 FQGNSA. V lost 6 bases, J lost 0 bases, and 5 bases stayed unmatched. CDR3 nucleotides: TGTGCCAGCAGATTTGGACAGGCCTCCTACAATGAGCAGTTCTTC. Its translation is CASRFGQASYNEQFF.

The V gene is TRBV7-9, the J gene TRBJ2-7; D is perhaps TRBD2 (5 bases). Germline-derived CDR1 and CDR2 are SEHNR and FQNEAQ (reference sequence). V lost 4 bases and J lost 3, with 10 bases in between. This CDR3 has 13 residues. As DNA, the CDR3 is TGTGCCAGCAGCTCCCAGAGCGGCTACGAGCAGTACTTC. Amino acids: CASSSQSGYEQYF.

The chain employs TRBV27 and TRBJ2-7; TRBD2 matches at 10 bases. The germline V gene has CDR1 MNHEY and CDR2 SMNVEV (reference sequence). There are 13 residues in the CDR3. The V gene end was trimmed by 6 bases and the J gene end by 7 bases; junction bases not matched to a gene: 6. For the CDR3, the DNA is TGTGCCAGCAGGCTAGCGGGAGTGGGGGAGCAGTACTTC. Translating it yields CASRLAGVGEQYF.

By frequency in the sample, this clone is medium-sized. This chain links TRBV6-1 with TRBJ2-7, with D possibly TRBD2 on 6 matching bases. V lost 1 base to trimming and J lost 1 base, with 11 bases between them. Looked up from germline, CDR1 is MNHNS and CDR2 is SASEGT. This CDR3 has 15 residues. The DNA for the CDR3 is TGTGCCAGCAGTGAAGTCACCGGGACTTCCTACGAGCAGTACTTC. Its translation is CASSEVTGTSYEQYF.